The 20 T cell receptor beta chains below were found in one sample sequenced in a study of cytomegalovirus exposure and HLA in healthy donors. 60 Vbeta and 13 Jbeta primers were used in PCR. Produced via immunoSEQ multiplex PCR; TCRdb's table is partial and in-frame only. The sample shows 80,000 or so clones, 70% to 85% of them seen only once. The sequencing sample was made of PBMCs. Source of these receptors: a woman in her thirties or forties in good health and CMV-seronegative.

J is TRBJ2-7 and V is TRBV30; 8 bases are shared with TRBD2. Germline V lookup: CDR1 GTSNPN, CDR2 SVGIG (reference sequence). The CDR3 covers 13 residues. Written as DNA, the CDR3 is TGTGCCTGGACCGGGAGGGGCAGCCGCATCCCCAAGGTC. Translated, it gives CAWTGRGSRIPKV.

The sample holds a few counts of this clone. The rearrangement uses TRBV6-5 and TRBJ1-2; tentatively, D is TRBD1 (5 bases). Germline V gene lookup returns CDR1 MNHEY and CDR2 SVGAGI. The CDR3 sequence is 13 residues long. V lost 4 bases and J 6 bases, leaving 12 bases between the germline ends. In nucleotides, the CDR3 is TGTGCCAGCAGTTCCGACAGACCGGATGGCTACACCTTC. Its protein product is CASSSDRPDGYTF.

This chain links TRBV5-6 with TRBJ1-2; TRBD1 might be the D (5 bases). The CDR3 is 15 residues long. CDR1 is SGHDT and CDR2 is YYEEEE in the germline V gene. Trimming removed 0 bases from V and 3 bases from J, with 12 bases in between. CDR3 coding DNA: TGTGCCAGCAGCTTGGGGACGAGGACACACTATGGCTACACCTTC. It translates to CASSLGTRTHYGYTF.

This rearrangement joins TRBV18 to TRBJ2-1; 11 bases match TRBD2. The CDR3 has 15 amino acids. V lost 6 bases and J lost 2; bases outside the gene matches: 3. From germline, CDR1 is KGHSH and CDR2 LQKENI. CDR3 sequence (DNA): TGTGCCAGCTCCCCGACTAGCGGGACCTACAATGAGCAGTTCTTC. Protein sequence: CASSPTSGTYNEQFF.

This clone came up a few times. The chain combines TRBV5-1 with TRBJ1-1; D is unclear. This CDR3 has 16 residues. V was shortened by 5 bases and J by 1 base, with 18 bases between the two germline ends. From germline, CDR1 is SGHRS and CDR2 YFSETQ. The CDR3 nucleotides read TGCGCCAGCAGTAGTTCGGGAGGGCAAGGGAACACTGAAGCTTTCTTT. The encoded protein is CASSSSGGQGNTEAFF.

The chain employs TRBV6-1 and TRBJ2-3; 9 positions agree with TRBD1. The V gene end was trimmed by 6 bases and the J gene end by 7 bases; junction bases not matched to a gene: 8. The CDR3 is made up of 14 amino acids. Germline V gives CDR1 MNHNS, CDR2 SASEGT. This chain's CDR3 is CASSANRGRNTQYF. CDR3 nucleotides: TGTGCCAGCAGCGCAAACAGGGGGCGGAATACGCAGTATTTT.

The chain carries TRBV11-2 and TRBJ1-6; a possible D gene is TRBD1 (5 bases). Germline CDR1 is SGHAT and CDR2 is FQNNGV. The CDR3 is 16 residues long. Trimming removed 5 bases at V and 6 bases at J, with 17 bases between. CDR3 nucleotide sequence: TGTGCCAGCAGCCCAGGGCAGGGCCTAAGTAATTCACCCCTCCACTTT. Its protein is CASSPGQGLSNSPLHF. Full variable domain (remainder filled in from reference TRBV11-2 and TRBJ1-6): EAGVAQSPRYKIIEKRQSVAFWCNPISGHATLYWYQQILGQGPKLLIQFQNNGVVDDSQLPKDRFSAERLKGVDSTLKIQPAKLEDSAVYLCASSPGQGLSNSPLHFGNGTRLTVT.

The CDR3 nucleotides are TGTGCCAGCAGCCCAGGGACTAGCGGGATTAACAATGAGCAGTTCTTC. Amino acid sequence: CASSPGTSGINNEQFF. The rearrangement joins TRBV7-8 to TRBJ2-1; 13 nucleotides line up with TRBD2. CDR3 size: 16 residues. The V and J ends lost 5 bases and 5 bases, in that order; junction bases with no gene match: 6. CDR1 SGHVS and CDR2 FQNEAQ come from the germline V gene.

The V gene is TRBV19, the J gene TRBJ2-3; D possibly corresponds to TRBD1 (7 bases). V was pared by 6 bases and J by 0 bases, with 13 bases between. The CDR3 contains 15 residues. The germline gives CDR1 LNHDA, CDR2 SQIVND (reference sequence). CDR3 region: CASSAGQPSTDTQYF. In nucleotides, the CDR3 is TGTGCCAGTAGCGCGGGACAGCCTAGCACAGATACGCAGTATTTT. Full variable domain (rest looked up from reference TRBV19 and TRBJ2-3): DGGITQSPKYLFRKEGQNVTLSCEQNLNHDAMYWYRQDPGQGLRLIYYSQIVNDFQKGDIAEGYSVSREKKESFPLTVTSAQKNPTAFYLCASSAGQPSTDTQYFGPGTRLTVL.

The chain uses TRBV30 and TRBJ1-2; 10 positions match TRBD1. CDR1 is GTSNPN and CDR2 is SVGIG in the germline V gene (reference sequence). The J segment lost 8 bases and the V segment lost 4 bases, leaving 13 bases of the junction unmatched. The CDR3 runs to 15 residues. The chain's CDR3 is CAWMLTGTGVWGYTF. In DNA form, the CDR3 reads TGTGCCTGGATGCTGACGGGGACAGGGGTTTGGGGCTACACCTTC.

The chain carries TRBV4-3 and TRBJ2-2; 8 nucleotides match TRBD2. This CDR3 spans 19 amino acids. Trimming took 0 bases from V and 4 from J; bases not matched to a gene: 13. The germline V gene has CDR1 LGHNA and CDR2 YSLEER. The CDR3 DNA sequence: TGCGCCAGCAGCCAAGATAGGGTCCGGTCCGGGACTAGCACCGGGGAGCTGTTTTTT. Its translation: CASSQDRVRSGTSTGELFF.

This chain joins TRBV11-2 and TRBJ2-7; a weak D match, TRBD2 (6 bases). Germline loops: CDR1 SGHAT, CDR2 FQNNGV. Trimming removed 0 bases from V and 11 bases from J, with 17 bases in between. The CDR3 runs to 14 residues. This chain's CDR3 is CASSLDRSAGREYF. The CDR3 bases are TGTGCCAGCAGCTTAGATCGGAGTGCGGGGCGGGAGTACTTC.

This clone occurred once. The V and J genes are TRBV5-1 and TRBJ2-5; D remains ambiguous. In germline, CDR1 is SGHRS, CDR2 YFSETQ. Between the trimmed V and J ends, which lost 4 bases and 4 bases, there was a span of 5 bases. This CDR3 has 11 amino acids. CDR3 nucleotides: TGCGCCAGCAGCCCCGGAGAGACCCAGTACTTC. This translates into CASSPGETQYF.

This clone appeared a few times. The chain employs TRBV6-1 and TRBJ2-1; 12 bases align to TRBD2. V lost 3 bases to trimming and J lost 5 bases; unmatched junction nucleotides: 5. The V gene's germline CDR1 is MNHNS and CDR2 SASEGT. This CDR3 spans 16 amino acids. The CDR3 DNA reads TGTGCCAGCAGTGAGACTAGCGGGGGCCAAAACAATGAGCAGTTCTTC. Translation gives CASSETSGGQNNEQFF.

This clone was recorded once. V usage is TRBV5-4 and J usage is TRBJ2-3, with D maybe TRBD2 (5 bases). Germline values: CDR1 SGHNT, CDR2 YYREEE (reference sequence). The CDR3 length is 14 residues. The V and J ends lost 4 bases and 4 bases respectively, with 13 bases between them. CDR3 protein: CASSPRTGADTQYF. CDR3 DNA: TGTGCCAGCAGCCCCCGGACTGGCGCAGATACGCAGTATTTT.

This chain joins TRBV10-1 and TRBJ2-1; possible D gene TRBD2, 5 bases. The germline V gene encodes CDR1 WNHNN and CDR2 SYGVQD (reference sequence). V shed 3 bases and J shed 5 bases, with 14 bases lying between them. CDR3 length: 15 amino acids. CDR3 sequence (DNA): TGCGCCAGCAGTGAAAACCGGGATCTGCACAATGAGCAGTTCTTC. This translates into CASSENRDLHNEQFF.

A few counts support this clone. The sample contains more than one DNA sequence encoding this CDR3. The chain joins TRBV5-1 to TRBJ2-1; a possible D gene is TRBD2 (6 bases). Trimming cost V 4 bases and J 4 bases, with 15 bases left between them. The V gene's germline CDR1 is SGHRS and CDR2 YFSETQ. The CDR3 length is 15 residues. For the CDR3, the DNA is TGCGCCAGCAGCCCTGGCAGCCGGGGGTACAATGAGCAGTTCTTC. This translates into CASSPGSRGYNEQFF.

This clone was observed a handful of times. V usage is TRBV9 and J usage is TRBJ2-1; 11 bases agree with TRBD1. The V segment lost 4 bases and the J segment 8 bases; nucleotides outside the gene matches: 11. This CDR3 spans 16 amino acids. CDR1 is SGDLS and CDR2 is YYNGEE in the germline V gene. The CDR3 DNA follows: TGTGCCAGCAGCAACTGGGGGGGACAGGGGGTCGATGAGCAGTTCTTC. This sequence encodes CASSNWGGQGVDEQFF.

In its sample, this clone was seen a few times. CDR3 nucleotide sequence: TGTGCCAGCAGTGAATGGCGGGTCTCTGGAAACACCATATATTTT. Translating gives CASSEWRVSGNTIYF. The rearrangement uses TRBV6-1 and TRBJ1-3; no clear D. CDR3 length: 15 residues. The germline CDR1 and CDR2 sequences are MNHNS and SASEGT. The V end lost 2 bases, the J end lost 0 bases, and 8 bases lay between the germline ends.

This clone showed up just a few times. This rearrangement joins TRBV6-4 to TRBJ1-1; 11 bases line up with TRBD1. This CDR3 region has 14 residues. With V trimmed by 3 bases and J by 4 bases, 1 base remained unmatched. Germline loops: CDR1 MRHNA, CDR2 SNTAGT. The CDR3 protein is CASSEGTGGTEAFF. Written as DNA, the CDR3 is TGTGCCAGCAGTGAAGGGACAGGGGGCACTGAAGCTTTCTTT.